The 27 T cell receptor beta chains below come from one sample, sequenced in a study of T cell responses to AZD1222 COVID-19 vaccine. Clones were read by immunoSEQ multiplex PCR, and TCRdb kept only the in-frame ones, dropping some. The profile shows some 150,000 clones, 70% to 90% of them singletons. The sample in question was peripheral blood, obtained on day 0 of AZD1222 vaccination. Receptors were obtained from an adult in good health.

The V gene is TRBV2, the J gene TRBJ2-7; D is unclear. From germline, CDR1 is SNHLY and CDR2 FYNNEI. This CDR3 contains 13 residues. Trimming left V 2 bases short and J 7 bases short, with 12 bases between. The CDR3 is CASSESHLGEQYF. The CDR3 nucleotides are TGTGCCAGCAGTGAATCCCACCTGGGGGAGCAGTACTTC. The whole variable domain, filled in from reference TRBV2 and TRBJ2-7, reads EPEVTQTPSHQVTQMGQEVILRCVPISNHLYFYWYRQILGQKVEFLVSFYNNEISEKSEIFDDQFSVERPDGSNFTLKIRSTKLEDSAMYFCASSESHLGEQYFGPGTRLTVT.

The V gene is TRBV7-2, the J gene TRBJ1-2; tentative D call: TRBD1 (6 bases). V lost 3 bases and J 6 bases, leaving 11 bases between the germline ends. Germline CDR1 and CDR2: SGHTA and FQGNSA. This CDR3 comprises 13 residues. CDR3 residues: CASSFWGLDGYTF. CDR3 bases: TGTGCCAGCAGCTTTTGGGGGCTAGATGGCTACACCTTC.

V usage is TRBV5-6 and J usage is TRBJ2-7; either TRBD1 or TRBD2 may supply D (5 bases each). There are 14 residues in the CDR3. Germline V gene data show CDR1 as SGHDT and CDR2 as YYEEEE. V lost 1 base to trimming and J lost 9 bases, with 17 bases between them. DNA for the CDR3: TGTGCCAGCAGCTTGCGGCAGGGAGATACCGGGCAGTACTTC. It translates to CASSLRQGDTGQYF.

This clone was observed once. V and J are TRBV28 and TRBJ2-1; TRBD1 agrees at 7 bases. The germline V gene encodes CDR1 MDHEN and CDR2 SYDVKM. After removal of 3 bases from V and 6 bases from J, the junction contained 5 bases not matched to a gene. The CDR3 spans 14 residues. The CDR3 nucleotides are TGTGCCAGCAGTTTGCCCGGGACAGCCAATGAGCAGTTCTTC. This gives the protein CASSLPGTANEQFF.

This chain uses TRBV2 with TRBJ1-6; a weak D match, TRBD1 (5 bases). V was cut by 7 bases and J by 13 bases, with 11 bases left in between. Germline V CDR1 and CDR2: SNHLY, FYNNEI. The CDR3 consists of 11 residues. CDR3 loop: CASTMDMPLHF. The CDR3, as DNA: TGTGCCAGCACCATGGACATGCCCCTCCACTTT.

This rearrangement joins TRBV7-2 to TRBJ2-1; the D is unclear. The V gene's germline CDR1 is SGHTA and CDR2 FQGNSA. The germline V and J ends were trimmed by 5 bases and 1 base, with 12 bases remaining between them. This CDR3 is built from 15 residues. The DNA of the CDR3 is TGTGCCAGCAGCCATCGGAGCCAGTCCTACAATGAGCAGTTCTTC. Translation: CASSHRSQSYNEQFF.

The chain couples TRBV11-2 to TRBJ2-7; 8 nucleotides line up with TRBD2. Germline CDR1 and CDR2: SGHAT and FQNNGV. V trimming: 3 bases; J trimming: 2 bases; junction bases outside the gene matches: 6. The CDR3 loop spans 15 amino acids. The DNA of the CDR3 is TGTGCCAGCAGCTTTACTAGCGGAGCCCCCTACGAGCAGTACTTC. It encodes CASSFTSGAPYEQYF.

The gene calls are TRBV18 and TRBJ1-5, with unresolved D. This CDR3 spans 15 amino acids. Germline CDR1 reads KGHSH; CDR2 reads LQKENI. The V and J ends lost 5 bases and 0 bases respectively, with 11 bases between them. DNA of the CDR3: TGTGCCAGCTCATTGACGGACTATAGCAATCAGCCCCAGCATTTT. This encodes CASSLTDYSNQPQHF.

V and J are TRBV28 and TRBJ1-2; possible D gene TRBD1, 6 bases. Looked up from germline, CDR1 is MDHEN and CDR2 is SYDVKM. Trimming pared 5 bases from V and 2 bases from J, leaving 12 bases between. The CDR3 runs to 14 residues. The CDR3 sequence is CASSAQGENYGYTF. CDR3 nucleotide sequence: TGTGCCAGCAGTGCACAGGGTGAGAACTATGGCTACACCTTC.

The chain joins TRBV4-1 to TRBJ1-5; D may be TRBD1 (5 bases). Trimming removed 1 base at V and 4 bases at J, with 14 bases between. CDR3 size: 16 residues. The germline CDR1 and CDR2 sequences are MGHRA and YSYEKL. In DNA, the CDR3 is TGCGCCAGCAGCCAAGTCGACCAGGGTTGGAATCAGCCCCAGCATTTT. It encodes CASSQVDQGWNQPQHF.

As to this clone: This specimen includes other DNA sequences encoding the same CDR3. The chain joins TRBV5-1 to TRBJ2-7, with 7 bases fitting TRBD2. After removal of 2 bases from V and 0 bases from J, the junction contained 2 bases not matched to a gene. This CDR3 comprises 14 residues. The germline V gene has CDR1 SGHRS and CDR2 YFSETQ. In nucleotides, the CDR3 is TGCGCCAGCAGCTTATCGGGGGGCTCCTACGAGCAGTACTTC. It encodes CASSLSGGSYEQYF.

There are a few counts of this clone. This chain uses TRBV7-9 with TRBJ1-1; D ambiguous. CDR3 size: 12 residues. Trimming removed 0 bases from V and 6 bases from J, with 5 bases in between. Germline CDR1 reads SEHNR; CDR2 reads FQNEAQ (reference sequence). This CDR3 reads CASSLASPEAFF. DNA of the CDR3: TGTGCCAGCAGCTTAGCATCCCCTGAAGCTTTCTTT. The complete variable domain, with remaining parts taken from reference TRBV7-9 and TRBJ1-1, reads DTGVSQNPRHKITKRGQNVTFRCDPISEHNRLYWYRQTLGQGPEFLTYFQNEAQLEKSRLLSDRFSAERPKGSFSTLEIQRTEQGDSAMYLCASSLASPEAFFGQGTRLTVV.

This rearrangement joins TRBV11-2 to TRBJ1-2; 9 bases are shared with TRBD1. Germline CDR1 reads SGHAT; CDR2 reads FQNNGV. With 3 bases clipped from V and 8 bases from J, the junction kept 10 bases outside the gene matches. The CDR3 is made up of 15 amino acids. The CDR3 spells CASSLGILTGGGYTF. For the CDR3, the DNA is TGTGCCAGCAGCTTGGGAATACTGACAGGGGGAGGCTACACCTTC.

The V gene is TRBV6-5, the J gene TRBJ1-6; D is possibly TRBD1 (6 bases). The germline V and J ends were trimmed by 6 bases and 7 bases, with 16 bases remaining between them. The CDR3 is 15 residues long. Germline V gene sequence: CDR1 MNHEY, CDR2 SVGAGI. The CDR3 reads CASSPPRGINSPLHF. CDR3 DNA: TGTGCCAGCAGCCCCCCCAGGGGTATCAATTCACCCCTCCACTTT.

DNA of the CDR3: TGTGCCAGCAGTAGCGGGAGGATTGGGGAGCAGTTCTTC. Its protein product is CASSSGRIGEQFF. The rearrangement joins TRBV6-5 to TRBJ2-1, with TRBD2 matching over 9 bases. V gave up 5 bases and J gave up 10 bases; unmatched junction bases: 6. The germline gives CDR1 MNHEY, CDR2 SVGAGI. This CDR3 has 13 residues.

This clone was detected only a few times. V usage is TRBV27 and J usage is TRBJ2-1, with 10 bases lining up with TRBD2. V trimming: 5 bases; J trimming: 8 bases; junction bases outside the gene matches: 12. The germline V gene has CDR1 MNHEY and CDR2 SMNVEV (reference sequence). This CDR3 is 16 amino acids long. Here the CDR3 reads CASSLLLAGVPHEQFF. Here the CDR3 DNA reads TGTGCCAGCAGTCTTCTCCTAGCGGGAGTACCCCATGAGCAGTTCTTC.

The CDR3 DNA reads TGTGCCAGCAGCCCCAGAAGGGACAGCCCTAATTCACCCCTCCACTTT. This codes for CASSPRRDSPNSPLHF. The V gene is TRBV7-6, the J gene TRBJ1-6, with TRBD1 identical over 7 bases. The CDR3 contains 16 residues. V lost 5 bases and J lost 6; bases outside the gene matches: 10. Germline V gene data show CDR1 as SGHVS and CDR2 as FNYEAQ.

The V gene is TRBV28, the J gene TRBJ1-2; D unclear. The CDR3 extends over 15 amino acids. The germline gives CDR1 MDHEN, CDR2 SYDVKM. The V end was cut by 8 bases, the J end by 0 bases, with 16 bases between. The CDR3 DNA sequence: TGTGCCAGCCTACCCCTCGGCAGTCCTAACTATGGCTACACCTTC. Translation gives CASLPLGSPNYGYTF.

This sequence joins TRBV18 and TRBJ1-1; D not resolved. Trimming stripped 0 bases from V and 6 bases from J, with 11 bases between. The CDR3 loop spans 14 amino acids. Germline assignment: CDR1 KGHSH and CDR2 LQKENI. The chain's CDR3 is CASSPPGGIPEAFF. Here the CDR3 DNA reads TGTGCCAGCTCACCACCGGGAGGAATCCCTGAAGCTTTCTTT. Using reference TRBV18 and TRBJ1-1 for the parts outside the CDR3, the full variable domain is NAGVMQNPRHLVRRRGQEARLRCSPMKGHSHVYWYRQLPEEGLKFMVYLQKENIIDESGMPKERFSAEFPKEGPSILRIQQVVRGDSAAYFCASSPPGGIPEAFFGQGTRLTVV.

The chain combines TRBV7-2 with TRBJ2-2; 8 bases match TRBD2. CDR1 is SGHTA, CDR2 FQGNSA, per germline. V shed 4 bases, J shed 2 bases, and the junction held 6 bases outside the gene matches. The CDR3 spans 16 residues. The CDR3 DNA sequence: TGTGCCAGCAGCTCCGCACTAGCGGTTAACACCGGGGAGCTGTTTTTT. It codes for CASSSALAVNTGELFF. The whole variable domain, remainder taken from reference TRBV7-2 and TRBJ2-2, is GAGVSQSPSNKVTEKGKDVELRCDPISGHTALYWYRQSLGQGLEFLIYFQGNSAPDKSGLPSDRFSAERTGGSVSTLTIQRTQQEDSAVYLCASSSALAVNTGELFFGEGSRLTVL.

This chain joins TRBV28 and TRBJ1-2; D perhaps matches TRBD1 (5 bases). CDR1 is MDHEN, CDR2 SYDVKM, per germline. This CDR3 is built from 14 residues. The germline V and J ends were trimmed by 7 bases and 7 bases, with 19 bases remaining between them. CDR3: CASNLPTPGAGYTF. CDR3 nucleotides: TGTGCCAGCAACCTTCCCACCCCCGGGGCTGGCTACACCTTC.

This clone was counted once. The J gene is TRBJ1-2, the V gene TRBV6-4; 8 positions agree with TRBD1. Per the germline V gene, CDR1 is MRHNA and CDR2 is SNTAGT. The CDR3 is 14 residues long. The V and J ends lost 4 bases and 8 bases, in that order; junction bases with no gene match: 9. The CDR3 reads CASSVGTGGRGYTF. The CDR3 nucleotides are TGTGCCAGCAGTGTCGGAACAGGGGGTAGAGGCTACACCTTC.

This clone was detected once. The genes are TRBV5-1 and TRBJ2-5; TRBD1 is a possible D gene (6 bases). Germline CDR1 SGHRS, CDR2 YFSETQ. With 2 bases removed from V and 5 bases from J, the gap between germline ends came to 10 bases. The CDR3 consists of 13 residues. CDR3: CASSFTGRETQYF. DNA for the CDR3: TGCGCCAGCAGCTTTACAGGGCGGGAGACCCAGTACTTC.

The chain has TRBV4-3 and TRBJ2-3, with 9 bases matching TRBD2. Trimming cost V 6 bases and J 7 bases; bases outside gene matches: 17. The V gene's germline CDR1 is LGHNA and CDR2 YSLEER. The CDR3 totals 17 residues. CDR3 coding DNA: TGCGCCAGCAGTCACCTTAGCGGGGGTCCGCCTGGGAATACGCAGTATTTT. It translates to CASSHLSGGPPGNTQYF.

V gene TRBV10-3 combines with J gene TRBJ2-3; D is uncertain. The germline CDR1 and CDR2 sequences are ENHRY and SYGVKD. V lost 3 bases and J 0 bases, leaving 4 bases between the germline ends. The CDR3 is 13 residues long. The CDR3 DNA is TGTGCCATCAGTGACCCAAGCACAGATACGCAGTATTTT. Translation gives CAISDPSTDTQYF.

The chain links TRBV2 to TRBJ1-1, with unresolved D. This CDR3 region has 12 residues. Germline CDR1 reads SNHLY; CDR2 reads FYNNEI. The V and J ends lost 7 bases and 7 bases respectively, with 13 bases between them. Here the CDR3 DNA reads TGTGCCAGCATGGGAGAGGCGAATGAAGCTTTCTTT. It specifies CASMGEANEAFF.

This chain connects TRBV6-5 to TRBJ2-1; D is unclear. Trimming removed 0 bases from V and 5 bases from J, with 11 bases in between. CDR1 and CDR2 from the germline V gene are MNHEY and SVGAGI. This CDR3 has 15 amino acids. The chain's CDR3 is CASSYSGRTNNEQFF. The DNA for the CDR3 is TGTGCCAGCAGTTACTCAGGACGGACGAACAATGAGCAGTTCTTC.